A single sample gave rise to the 9 T cell receptor beta chains below, sequenced in a study of blood T cells in healthy people across ages. A second about 7 to 11 cycle PCR used barcoded and J-beta primers. Each CDR3 protein is one row after TCRdb ran MiXCR on the 5' RACE reads. The sample holds about 1 million distinct CDR3 sequences; approximately 25% are singletons and the top ten take 0.75%. The sample also formed part of further work on T cells of mothers and their children.

The sample was blood. The origin of the receptors is a girl aged 2-10 years in good health.

This clonotype has just a few counts. CDR3: CAVGHSGGAGEQYF. The DNA of the CDR3 is TGTGCCGTAGGGCATAGCGGGGGGGCCGGCGAGCAGTACTTC. The chain recombines TRBV4-2 with TRBJ2-5; 11 bases line up with TRBD2. Gene TRBJ2-7 matches the end of the DNA better, so the J call may be wrong. The germline V gene encodes CDR1 LGHNA and CDR2 YNFKEQ. The CDR3 loop spans 14 amino acids.

V and J are TRBV4-1 and TRBJ1-5; TRBD1 is a possible D gene (6 bases). The CDR3 contains 14 residues. Trimming removed 4 bases at V and 5 bases at J, with 12 bases between. The V gene's germline CDR1 is MGHRA and CDR2 YSYEKL. The CDR3, as DNA: TGCGCCAGCAGCCCAGGGGTCGGGGATCAGCCCCAGCATTTT. Residues: CASSPGVGDQPQHF.

V is TRBV6-6 and J is TRBJ2-5; D ambiguous. The CDR3 is made up of 13 amino acids. Germline V gives CDR1 MNHNY, CDR2 SVGAGI (reference sequence). Trimming cost V 5 bases and J 11 bases, with 18 bases left between them. Written as DNA, the CDR3 is TGTGCCAGCAGTATAGTTTCGTGGATAGAGCAGTACTTC. It codes for CASSIVSWIEQYF.

This clonotype was observed a handful of times. The chain has TRBV20-1 and TRBJ1-1; D is unresolved. Germline assignment: CDR1 DFQATT and CDR2 SNEGSKA (reference sequence). This CDR3 has 13 residues. The V end was cut by 5 bases, the J end by 1 base, with 11 bases between. The CDR3 nucleotides read TGCAGTGCTCGGCCCGATCCGAACACTGAAGCTTTCTTT. Amino acid sequence: CSARPDPNTEAFF.

V usage is TRBV5-5 and J usage is TRBJ2-7; D unresolved. There are 14 residues in the CDR3. V was shortened by 1 base and J by 2 bases, with 10 bases between the two germline ends. Germline CDR1 SGHKS, CDR2 YYEKEE (reference sequence). This chain's CDR3 is CASSLWGNTYEQYF. The CDR3 DNA follows: TGTGCCAGCAGCTTGTGGGGAAATACCTACGAGCAGTACTTC.

In its sample, this clonotype was seen a few times. At one of its ends the junction is not consistent with the germline gene, which may arise from a read error. The chain joins TRBV20-1 to TRBJ2-7, with a possible D match to TRBD2 (5 bases). Per germline, CDR1 DFQATT and CDR2 SNEGSKA (reference sequence). The CDR3 length is 13 residues. CDR3 nucleotides: TGCAATGCTAGGAGTTCGGGGTCCTACGAGCAGTACTTC. This encodes CNARSSGSYEQYF.

This clonotype was observed a few times. The gene calls are TRBV7-2 and TRBJ1-2, with 9 positions matching TRBD1. With V trimmed by 5 bases and J by 8 bases, 9 bases remained unmatched. The CDR3 spans 14 residues. Germline V gene data show CDR1 as SGHTA and CDR2 as FQGNSA. CDR3 residues: CASSREQGAGGYTF. In DNA form, the CDR3 reads TGTGCCAGCAGCCGAGAACAGGGGGCGGGGGGCTACACCTTC.

This clonotype came up a few times. The chain carries TRBV20-1 and TRBJ2-5; a possible D gene is TRBD1 (6 bases). The CDR3 is made up of 16 amino acids. Deletions cut 3 bases from V and 1 base from J, with 18 bases between. In germline, CDR1 is DFQATT, CDR2 SNEGSKA (reference sequence). The CDR3 DNA sequence: TGCAGTGCTAGCGACCCTAAGGGGGTGACCCAAGAGACCCAGTACTTC. Translating gives CSASDPKGVTQETQYF.

This clonotype was counted between two and nine times. This chain connects TRBV29-1 to TRBJ2-4; TRBD1 or TRBD2 may be the D gene (5 bases each). CDR3 length equals 13 residues. The ends were cut back, 1 base at V and 6 bases at J, with 10 bases in the middle. Germline values: CDR1 SQVTM, CDR2 ANQGSEA. CDR3 nucleotide sequence: TGCAGCGTTGAAGGTGGGGACCGAAACATTCAGTACTTC. This gives the protein CSVEGGDRNIQYF.